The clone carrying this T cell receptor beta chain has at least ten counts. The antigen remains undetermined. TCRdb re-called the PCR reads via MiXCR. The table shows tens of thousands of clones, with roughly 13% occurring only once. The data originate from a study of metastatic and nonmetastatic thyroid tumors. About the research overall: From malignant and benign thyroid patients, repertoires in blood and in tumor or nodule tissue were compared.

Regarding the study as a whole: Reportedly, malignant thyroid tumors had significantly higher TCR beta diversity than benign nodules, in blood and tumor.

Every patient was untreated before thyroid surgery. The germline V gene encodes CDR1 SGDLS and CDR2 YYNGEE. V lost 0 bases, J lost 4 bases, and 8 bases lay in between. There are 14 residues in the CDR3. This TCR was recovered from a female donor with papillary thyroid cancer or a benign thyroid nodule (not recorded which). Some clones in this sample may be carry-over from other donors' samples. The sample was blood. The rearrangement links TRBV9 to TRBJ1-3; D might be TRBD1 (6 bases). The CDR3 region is CASSVEGVGNTIYF. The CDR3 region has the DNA TGTGCCAGCAGCGTAGAGGGGGTCGGAAACACCATATATTTT.